This is a list of T cell receptor beta chains from one sample in a study of blood T cell repertoires in COVID-19. Clones were sequenced by immunoSEQ multiplex PCR, and TCRdb holds only the in-frame ones, with some missing. The sample includes approximately 410,000 clones, roughly 89% of them seen just once. Sequenced sample: peripheral blood. Receptors were obtained from a woman aged 25-40 years with active or convalescent COVID-19. The CDR3 runs from the conserved cysteine through the conserved F or W.

cdr3_aa | j_call | v_call
CASSPRTSGGPRDTQYF | TRBJ2-3 | TRBV7-6
CASSREGQGDQPQHF | TRBJ1-5 | TRBV7-8
CASSYLAGAETQYF | TRBJ2-5 | TRBV6-5
CASSPSEVSTDTQYF | TRBJ2-3 | TRBV18
CASSRTRPGHLNTEAFF | TRBJ1-1 | TRBV6-6
CASSQDLWKENEKLFF | TRBJ1-4 | TRBV3-1/TRBV3-2
CASKRAAEENNEQFF | TRBJ2-1 | TRBV18
CASSEQGFAGNTIYF | TRBJ1-3 | TRBV4-2
CASSEYLQGLSSGNTIYF | TRBJ1-3 | TRBV5-6
CASSLAGRTGELFF | TRBJ2-2 | TRBV3-1/TRBV3-2
CAISKISQETQYF | TRBJ2-5 | TRBV10-3
CASNRDRGNTEAFF | TRBJ1-1 | TRBV5-5
CASSLSIGTSGTGELFF | TRBJ2-2 | TRBV5-1
CASRADGGYQPQHF | TRBJ1-5 | TRBV2
CASSSGAGGHSGANVLTF | TRBJ2-6 | TRBV27
CASSLGGLGQGRMETQYF | TRBJ2-5 | TRBV5-4
CASSVGTGLNQPQHF | TRBJ1-5 | TRBV9
CASSLVNRNVESNYGYTF | TRBJ1-2 | TRBV7-8
CASSSDRQGNQPQHF | TRBJ1-5 | TRBV2
CASSLSGRSGSSYEQYF | TRBJ2-7 | TRBV5-6
CASSQDKGVYGYTF | TRBJ1-2 | TRBV3-1/TRBV3-2
CASSYTNREETQYF | TRBJ2-5 | TRBV5-1
CASSQGTGGGYTF | TRBJ1-2 | TRBV3-1/TRBV3-2
CASSLQASGRMAYEQYF | TRBJ2-7 | TRBV28
CASKAGGQFNEQFF | TRBJ2-1 | TRBV5-1
CASSFDRGGEKLFF | TRBJ1-4 | TRBV5-1
CASRWYNNGNQPQHF | TRBJ1-5 | TRBV19
CASSQPAGGSTDTQYF | TRBJ2-3 | TRBV3-1/TRBV3-2
CASSASRGFDRGTDTQYF | TRBJ2-3 | TRBV6-1
CASSQGTNYGYTF | TRBJ1-2 | TRBV3-1/TRBV3-2
CASGFEGGRLGADTQYF | TRBJ2-3 | TRBV12-5
CASSAKGRGYTSTYEQYF | TRBJ2-7 | TRBV6-1
CASSIYGGGNTEAFF | TRBJ1-1 | TRBV19
CASSLGLARITDTQYF | TRBJ2-3 | TRBV7-8
CASSFGRRGNSPLHF | TRBJ1-6 | TRBV11-2
CASSPGSSGSVFEQYF | TRBJ2-7 | TRBV5-1
CASSLGTGGPTSYNEQFF | TRBJ2-1 | TRBV5-1
CASSLESKYYGYTF | TRBJ1-2 | TRBV7-9
CASSQDGSTEAFF | TRBJ1-1 | TRBV4-1
CASSLGQQETQYF | TRBJ2-5 | TRBV5-4
CASSFGEISYEQYF | TRBJ2-7 | TRBV11-1
CASSLEGVNSPLHF | TRBJ1-6 | TRBV5-1
CASSFRWTAEETQYF | TRBJ2-5 | TRBV7-7
CASSSTGAGYTF | TRBJ1-2 | TRBV12-3/TRBV12-4
CASSSSGGYYGYTF | TRBJ1-2 | TRBV27
CASSHDLGVGVYGYTF | TRBJ1-2 | TRBV5-6
CASMPGGTISGNTIYF | TRBJ1-3 | TRBV19
CASSRDRSTDTQYF | TRBJ2-3 | TRBV6-1
CASSLGVASGRVRDTQYF | TRBJ2-3 | TRBV11-2
CASSPSLRQVSFSNQPQHF | TRBJ1-5 | TRBV19
CASCTSGQGNQPQHF | TRBJ1-5 | TRBV19
CASSLSPLVTHEQFF | TRBJ2-1 | TRBV14
CASSDLLRGVYNEQFF | TRBJ2-1 | TRBV6-1
CASSLRVLRPTGELFF | TRBJ2-2 | TRBV7-2
CASSLDRGNQPQHF | TRBJ1-5 | TRBV5-8
CASRGGGSNQPQHF | TRBJ1-5 | TRBV11-2
CASSLGQASSGNTIYF | TRBJ1-3 | TRBV7-8
CASSIVGQGAGYTF | TRBJ1-2 | TRBV19
CASSPPVFRQGPVLGTEAFF | TRBJ1-1 | TRBV27